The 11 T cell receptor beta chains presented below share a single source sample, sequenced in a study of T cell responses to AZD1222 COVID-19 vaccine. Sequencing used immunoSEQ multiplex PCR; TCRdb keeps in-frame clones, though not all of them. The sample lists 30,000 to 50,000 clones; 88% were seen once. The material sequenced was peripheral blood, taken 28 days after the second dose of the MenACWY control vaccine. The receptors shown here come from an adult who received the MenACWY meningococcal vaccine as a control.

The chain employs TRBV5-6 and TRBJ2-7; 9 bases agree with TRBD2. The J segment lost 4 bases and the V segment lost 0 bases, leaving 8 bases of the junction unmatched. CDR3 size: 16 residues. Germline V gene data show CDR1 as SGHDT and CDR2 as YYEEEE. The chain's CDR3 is CASSLVGGRAGYEQYF. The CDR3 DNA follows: TGTGCCAGCAGCTTGGTGGGCGGGAGGGCCGGATACGAGCAGTACTTC.

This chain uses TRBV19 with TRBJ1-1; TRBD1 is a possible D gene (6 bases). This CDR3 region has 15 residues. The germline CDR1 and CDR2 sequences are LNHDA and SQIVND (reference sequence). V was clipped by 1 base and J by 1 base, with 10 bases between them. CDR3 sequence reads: CASSIGDTTNTEAFF. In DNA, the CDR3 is TGTGCCAGTAGTATAGGGGACACGACGAACACTGAAGCTTTCTTT. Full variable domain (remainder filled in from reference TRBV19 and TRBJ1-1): DGGITQSPKYLFRKEGQNVTLSCEQNLNHDAMYWYRQDPGQGLRLIYYSQIVNDFQKGDIAEGYSVSREKKESFPLTVTSAQKNPTAFYLCASSIGDTTNTEAFFGQGTRLTVV.

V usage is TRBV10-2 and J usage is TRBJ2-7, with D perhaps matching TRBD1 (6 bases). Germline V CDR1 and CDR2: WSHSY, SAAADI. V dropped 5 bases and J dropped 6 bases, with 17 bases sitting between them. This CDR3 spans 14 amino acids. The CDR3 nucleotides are TGCGCCAGCAGTCCGAGCAGGGGTGGCTCCGAGCAGTACTTC. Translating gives CASSPSRGGSEQYF.

The CDR3 sequence: CASSSLRPYGYTF. In DNA form, the CDR3 reads TGTGCCAGCAGCTCGTTGCGCCCCTATGGCTACACCTTC. The chain links TRBV28 to TRBJ1-2, with D hard to call. V was cut by 6 bases and J by 4 bases, with 12 bases left in between. Germline V gene lookup returns CDR1 MDHEN and CDR2 SYDVKM. The length of the CDR3 is 13 residues.

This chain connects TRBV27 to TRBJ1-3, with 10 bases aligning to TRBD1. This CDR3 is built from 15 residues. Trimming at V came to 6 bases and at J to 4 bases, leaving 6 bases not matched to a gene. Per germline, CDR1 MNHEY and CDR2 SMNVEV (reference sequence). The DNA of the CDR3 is TGTGCCAGCAGGCGGACAGGGGGATTAGGAAACACCATATATTTT. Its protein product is CASRRTGGLGNTIYF.

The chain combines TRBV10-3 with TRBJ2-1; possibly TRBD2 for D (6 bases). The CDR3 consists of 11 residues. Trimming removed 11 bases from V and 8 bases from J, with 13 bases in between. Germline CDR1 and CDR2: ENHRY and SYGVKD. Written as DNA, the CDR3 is TGTGCCGTCGGGAGTGTTCATGAGCAGTTCTTC. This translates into CAVGSVHEQFF.

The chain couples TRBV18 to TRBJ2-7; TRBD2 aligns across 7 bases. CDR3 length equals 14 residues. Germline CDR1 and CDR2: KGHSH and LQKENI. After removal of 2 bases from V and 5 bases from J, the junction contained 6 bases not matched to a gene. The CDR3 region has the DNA TGTGCCAGCTCACCAGTCGGGAGGACCCACGAGCAGTACTTC. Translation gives CASSPVGRTHEQYF.

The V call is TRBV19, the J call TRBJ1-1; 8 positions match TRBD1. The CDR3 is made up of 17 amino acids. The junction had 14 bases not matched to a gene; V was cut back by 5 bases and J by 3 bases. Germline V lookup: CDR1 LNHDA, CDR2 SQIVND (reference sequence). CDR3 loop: CASSPDWTGLSDTEAFF. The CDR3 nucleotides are TGTGCCAGTAGTCCCGACTGGACAGGGCTCAGTGACACTGAAGCTTTCTTT.

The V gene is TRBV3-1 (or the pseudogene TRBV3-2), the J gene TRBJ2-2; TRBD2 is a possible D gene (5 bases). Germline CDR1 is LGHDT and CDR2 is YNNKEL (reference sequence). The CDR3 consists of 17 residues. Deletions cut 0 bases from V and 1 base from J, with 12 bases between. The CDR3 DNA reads TGTGCCAGCAGCCAAGAACTCGCGGAGGTGAACACCGGGGAGCTGTTTTTT. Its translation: CASSQELAEVNTGELFF.

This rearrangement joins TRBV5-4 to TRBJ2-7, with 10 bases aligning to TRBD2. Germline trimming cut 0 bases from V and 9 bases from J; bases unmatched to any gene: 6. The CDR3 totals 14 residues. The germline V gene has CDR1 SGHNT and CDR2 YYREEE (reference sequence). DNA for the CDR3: TGTGCCAGCAGCTTGGCTAGCGGGAGCCGGGTGCAGTACTTC. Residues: CASSLASGSRVQYF.

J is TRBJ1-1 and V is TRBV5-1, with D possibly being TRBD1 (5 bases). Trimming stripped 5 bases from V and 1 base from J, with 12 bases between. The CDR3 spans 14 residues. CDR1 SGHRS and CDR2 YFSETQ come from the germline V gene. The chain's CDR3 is CASRPGTTNTEAFF. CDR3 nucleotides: TGCGCCAGCAGGCCCGGGACTACGAACACTGAAGCTTTCTTT.